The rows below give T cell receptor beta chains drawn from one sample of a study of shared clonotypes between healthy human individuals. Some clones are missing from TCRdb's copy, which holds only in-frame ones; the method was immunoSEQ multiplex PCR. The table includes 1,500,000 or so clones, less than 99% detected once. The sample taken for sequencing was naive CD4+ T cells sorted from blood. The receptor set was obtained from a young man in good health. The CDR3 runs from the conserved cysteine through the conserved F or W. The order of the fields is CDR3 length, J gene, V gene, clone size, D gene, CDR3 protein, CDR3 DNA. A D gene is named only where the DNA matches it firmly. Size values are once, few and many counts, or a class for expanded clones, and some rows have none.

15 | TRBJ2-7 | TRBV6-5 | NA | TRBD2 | CASSLYSGSLYEQYF | TGTGCCAGCAGTTTGTATAGCGGGAGTTTGTACGAGCAGTACTTC
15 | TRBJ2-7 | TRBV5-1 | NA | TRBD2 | CASSPGLAGVDEQYF | TGCGCCAGCAGCCCCGGACTAGCGGGAGTCGACGAGCAGTACTTC
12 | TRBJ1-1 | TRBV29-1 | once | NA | CSVAISRTEAFF | TGCAGCGTTGCCATATCTAGGACTGAAGCTTTCTTT
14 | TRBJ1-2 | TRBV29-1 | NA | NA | CSVERTEANYGYTF | TGCAGCGTTGAGAGGACAGAGGCCAACTATGGCTACACCTTC
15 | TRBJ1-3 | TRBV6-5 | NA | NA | CASSRGRTRIHTIYF | TGTGCCAGCAGCCGGGGACGGACGCGGATACACACCATATATTTT
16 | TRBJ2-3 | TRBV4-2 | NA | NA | CASSQDFTGRTDTQYF | TGTGCCAGCAGCCAAGATTTTACAGGGCGCACAGATACGCAGTATTTT
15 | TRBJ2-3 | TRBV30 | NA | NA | CAWSVQAGITDTQYF | TGTGCCTGGAGTGTACAAGCGGGTATTACAGATACGCAGTATTTT
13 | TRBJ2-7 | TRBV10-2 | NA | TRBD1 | CASIGTGTYEQYF | TGCGCCAGCATCGGGACAGGTACCTACGAGCAGTACTTC
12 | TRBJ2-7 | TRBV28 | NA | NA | CATRTGQYEQYF | TGTGCCACCAGAACCGGACAGTACGAGCAGTACTTC
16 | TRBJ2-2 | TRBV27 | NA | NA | CASFSLGTSNTGELFF | TGTGCCAGCTTTTCCCTTGGCACGTCGAACACCGGGGAGCTGTTTTTT
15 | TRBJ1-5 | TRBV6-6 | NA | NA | CASSLNGRGNQPQHF | TGTGCCAGCAGTCTAAACGGTAGGGGCAATCAGCCCCAGCATTTT
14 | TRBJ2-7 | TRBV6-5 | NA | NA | CASSYGGSAGEQYF | TGTGCCAGCAGTTACGGGGGATCGGCGGGGGAGCAGTACTTC
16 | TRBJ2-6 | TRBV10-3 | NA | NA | CAISVGSISGANVLTF | TGTGCCATCAGTGTGGGGAGCATCTCTGGGGCCAACGTCCTGACTTTC
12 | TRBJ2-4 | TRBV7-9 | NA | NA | CASSLVVDIQYF | TGTGCCAGCAGCTTAGTGGTGGACATTCAGTACTTC
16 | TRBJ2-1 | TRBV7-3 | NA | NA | CASSYRGGSAYNEQFF | TGTGCCAGCAGCTACAGGGGGGGCTCCGCCTACAATGAGCAGTTCTTC
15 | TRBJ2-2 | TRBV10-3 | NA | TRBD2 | CATTGTSGNLGELFF | TGTGCCACCACCGGGACTAGCGGGAATCTCGGGGAGCTGTTTTTT
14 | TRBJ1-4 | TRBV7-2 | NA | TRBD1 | CASSEGQGVPVLFF | TGTGCCAGCAGCGAGGGACAGGGGGTACCCGTGCTGTTTTTT
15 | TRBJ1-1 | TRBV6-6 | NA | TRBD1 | CASSSLRGTGGEAFF | TGTGCCAGCAGTTCACTGCGCGGGACAGGGGGAGAAGCTTTCTTT
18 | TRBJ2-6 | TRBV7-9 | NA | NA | CASSLDRRQRSGANVLTF | TGTGCCAGCAGCTTAGATCGGAGACAACGATCTGGGGCCAACGTCCTGACTTTC